Included here is one TCR beta chain sequence, with context. Its recognized antigen is unknown. Base qualities are not recorded, but no much larger clone differs from it by a single base. This specimen belongs to a study of T cell repertoires in cytomegalovirus infection (dated by TCRdb to between 2018 and 2021). Regarding the complete study: Donor HLA type was relevant to the analysis, because carriage of CMV infection together with the matching HLA type was indicated by public TCR beta signatures. General study outcomes and caveats: In the ex vivo response, HLA-C-restricted CMV-specific TCR beta clonotypes were dominant, and in two of eight donors the single most frequent clonotype came from this HLA-C-restricted group. In both this cohort and an independent cohort of several hundred donors, the cumulative frequency of public TCR beta family members distinguished carriers of CMV infection plus the relevant HLA type.

The sequencer was an Illumina HiSeq 1500. The raw public data were reprocessed by TCRdb itself: fastp quality trimming at Q25, MiXCR clonotype calling, in-frame beta chains only. Rows with a matching CDR3 protein are joined into one entry that keeps the most common DNA and genes. This sample has around 450,000 distinct CDR3 sequences in its table, and around 32% of those were observed once. Roughly 13% of the sample rests with the top ten. The CDR3 covers 12 residues, taking in both the cysteine and the phenylalanine. Solely the CDR3 DNA is kept, with 36 bases framed from the first base. As encoded in the germline V gene, CDR1 is SGHRS while CDR2 is YFSETQ. At the junction V is shortened by 4 bases and J by 10 bases; bases outside the gene matches: 4.

The TCR sequence derives from a human donor in good health (CMV status not recorded). Some clones in this sample may be carry-over from other donors' samples. The chain links TRBV5-1 with TRBJ1-2; 10 bases in between match TRBD1. The sample taken for sequencing was PBMCs. CDR3 reads: CASSPGTGAYTF. The nucleotide sequence is TGCGCCAGCAGCCCCGGGACAGGGGCCTACACCTTC.